These 25 T cell receptor beta chains were all obtained from the same sample, sequenced in a study of shared T cell receptors in the human thymus. The assay was immunoSEQ multiplex PCR, and TCRdb's table has in-frame clones only and misses some. The sample has hundreds of thousands of clones, around 89% seen once. These records were also assigned to another study, of human thymus T cells.

The sequenced sample was thymocytes. These receptors were collected from a boy under two years old with a congenital heart defect.

This chain links TRBV5-8 with TRBJ2-7; 12 bases match TRBD2. The length of the CDR3 is 18 residues. V dropped 5 bases and J dropped 3; count of bases not matched to a gene: 15. Germline lookup yields CDR1 SGHTS and CDR2 YDEGEE. In DNA, the CDR3 is TGTGCCAGCAGGCCCGTAAGACTAGCGGGAGCAAAACGCTACGAGCAGTACTTC. Its translation: CASRPVRLAGAKRYEQYF.

The chain employs TRBV14 and TRBJ1-1, with 7 bases lining up with TRBD1. The CDR3 consists of 14 residues. V shed 3 bases and J 0 bases; nucleotides not matched to a gene: 1. Germline CDR1 reads SGHDN; CDR2 reads FVKESK. The CDR3 loop is CASSQGQLNTEAFF. The CDR3 DNA sequence: TGTGCCAGCAGCCAGGGACAGTTGAACACTGAAGCTTTCTTT.

The chain uses TRBV5-1 and TRBJ2-7, with 9 positions matching TRBD1. The CDR3 runs 18 residues. Germline loops: CDR1 SGHRS, CDR2 YFSETQ. Trimming at V came to 4 bases and at J to 2 bases, leaving 16 bases not matched to a gene. The CDR3 coding sequence is TGCGCCAGCAGCCCACCATCCAAAACAGGGGGCCCTCCCTACGAGCAGTACTTC. It codes for CASSPPSKTGGPPYEQYF.

This clone was seen only a few times. The rearrangement joins TRBV7-8 to TRBJ2-3; 11 bases align to TRBD2. The trim removed 5 bases at V and 7 bases at J, leaving 11 bases unmatched. From germline, CDR1 is SGHVS and CDR2 FQNEAQ. This CDR3 spans 16 amino acids. CDR3 coding DNA: TGTGCCAGCAGCCCCTCGACTAGCGGGGAGAAGAATACGCAGTATTTT. Its translation: CASSPSTSGEKNTQYF.

The chain has TRBV23-1 and TRBJ2-1; D might be TRBD1 (5 bases). TRBV23-1 qualifies as an ORF whose function is uncertain. CDR3 length equals 13 residues. Trimming removed 6 bases at V and 3 bases at J, with 9 bases between. CDR3 protein: CASSPDSYNEQFF. The DNA of the CDR3 is TGCGCCAGCAGCCCCGACAGCTACAATGAGCAGTTCTTC.

The chain joins TRBV2 to TRBJ2-7; the D is unclear. Deletions cut 1 base from V and 3 bases from J, with 4 bases between. CDR1 is SNHLY, CDR2 FYNNEI, per germline. This CDR3 has 12 residues. The CDR3 DNA is TGTGCCAGCAGTGAAGTCTTCTACGAGCAGTACTTC. This encodes CASSEVFYEQYF.

V usage is TRBV28 and J usage is TRBJ2-5; a weak D match, TRBD2 (6 bases). This CDR3 is built from 12 residues. V lost 6 bases, J lost 3 bases, and 8 bases lay in between. The germline gives CDR1 MDHEN, CDR2 SYDVKM. CDR3 residues: CASSVAEETQYF. CDR3 DNA: TGTGCCAGCAGCGTAGCGGAAGAGACCCAGTACTTC.

The chain carries TRBV4-1 and TRBJ2-3; 7 bases fit TRBD2. The CDR3 length is 20 residues. CDR1 is MGHRA, CDR2 YSYEKL, per germline. With V trimmed by 0 bases and J by 0 bases, 15 bases remained unmatched. CDR3 in amino acids: CASSQDNLAREGPSTDTQYF. CDR3 coding DNA: TGCGCCAGCAGCCAAGATAACCTAGCGAGGGAGGGCCCGAGCACAGATACGCAGTATTTT.

The chain carries TRBV4-2 and TRBJ2-3; D is uncertain. In germline, CDR1 is LGHNA, CDR2 YNFKEQ. Deletions cut 11 bases from V and 0 bases from J, with 18 bases between. The CDR3 loop spans 15 amino acids. The CDR3 DNA is TGTGCCGTAGCCTCCGCTTCCTTTAGCACAGATACGCAGTATTTT. It yields the protein CAVASASFSTDTQYF.

The chain recombines TRBV5-1 with TRBJ2-5; D possibly corresponds to TRBD2 (6 bases). The CDR3 is 15 residues long. The germline CDR1 and CDR2 sequences are SGHRS and YFSETQ. Between the trimmed V and J ends, which lost 0 bases and 4 bases, there was a span of 13 bases. Here the CDR3 DNA reads TGCGCCAGCAGCTTGGGGGACTCAAAGGCAGAGACCCAGTACTTC. Protein: CASSLGDSKAETQYF.

The chain joins TRBV29-1 to TRBJ2-5; D might be TRBD1 (6 bases). The J call could be wrong; TRBJ2-7 is a better fit for the DNA end. CDR1 and CDR2 (germline): SQVTM, ANQGSEA. The CDR3 length is 16 residues. This CDR3 reads CSVAMVRRQEFYEQYF. The CDR3 DNA sequence: TGCAGCGTTGCAATGGTTAGGAGACAGGAGTTCTACGAGCAGTACTTC.

This clone has only a few counts. One end of the junction varies from germline; a read error may be responsible. The CDR3: CASSKGTSGTQETQYF. The CDR3 nucleotides read TGTGCTAGCAGCAAAGGGACTAGCGGGACCCAAGAGACCCAGTACTTC. This chain connects TRBV7-7 to TRBJ2-5; 13 bases map to TRBD2. The CDR3 spans 16 residues. CDR1 is SSHAT, CDR2 FNYEAQ, per germline (reference sequence).

This rearrangement joins TRBV28 to TRBJ2-7, with 9 positions matching TRBD2. J gave up 6 bases and V 3 bases, and 12 bases lay outside the gene matches. The CDR3 contains 16 residues. Germline values: CDR1 MDHEN, CDR2 SYDVKM. This chain's CDR3 is CASSFGREGSAGEQYF. The DNA of the CDR3 is TGTGCCAGCAGTTTCGGGCGGGAGGGTAGCGCTGGCGAGCAGTACTTC. Full variable domain (rest looked up from reference TRBV28 and TRBJ2-7): DVKVTQSSRYLVKRTGEKVFLECVQDMDHENMFWYRQDPGLGLRLIYFSYDVKMKEKGDIPEGYSVSREKKERFSLILESASTNQTSMYLCASSFGREGSAGEQYFGPGTRLTVT.

This chain uses TRBV29-1 with TRBJ2-1; D ambiguous. Germline CDR1 is SQVTM and CDR2 is ANQGSEA. Trimming took off 4 bases at V and 10 bases at J, with 20 bases between the two ends. This CDR3 is built from 14 residues. CDR3 bases: TGCAGCGTTGTGAGTAGCCGAGGAATGGTGGAGCAGTTCTTC. This translates into CSVVSSRGMVEQFF.

The chain joins TRBV7-8 to TRBJ1-1, with 9 bases aligning to TRBD1. The CDR3 has 15 amino acids. Trimming cost V 0 bases and J 7 bases; bases outside gene matches: 6. Germline V CDR1 and CDR2: SGHVS, FQNEAQ. The CDR3 coding sequence is TGTGCCAGCAGCTTAGCGGCCGGGACAGGGAATGAAGCTTTCTTT. It codes for CASSLAAGTGNEAFF.

The chain carries TRBV27 and TRBJ1-1; 7 positions match TRBD1. The CDR3 consists of 14 residues. The V gene's germline CDR1 is MNHEY and CDR2 SMNVEV (reference sequence). V dropped 6 bases and J dropped 3; count of bases not matched to a gene: 7. CDR3 sequence reads: CASSSTGKDTEAFF. The CDR3 nucleotides are TGTGCCAGCAGCTCGACAGGGAAGGACACTGAAGCTTTCTTT.

This rearrangement joins TRBV30 to TRBJ1-5; D possibly corresponds to TRBD1 (5 bases). Per germline, CDR1 GTSNPN and CDR2 SVGIG (reference sequence). The V gene lost 3 bases and the J gene lost 6 bases, with 15 bases spanning the gap. This CDR3 contains 14 residues. CDR3 nucleotide sequence: TGTGCCTGGAGGCCACCGGAGGGGAGTCAGCCCCAGCATTTT. Amino acid sequence: CAWRPPEGSQPQHF.

This chain connects TRBV7-9 to TRBJ2-1, with TRBD2 matching 7 bases. J gave up 8 bases and V 5 bases, and 9 bases lay outside the gene matches. The CDR3 covers 14 residues. Germline values: CDR1 SEHNR, CDR2 FQNEAQ (reference sequence). Written as DNA, the CDR3 is TGTGCCAGCAGCCCCCCGCTCCGGGAGGATGAGCAGTTCTTC. Its protein product is CASSPPLREDEQFF.

The sample holds one count of this clone. The chain links TRBV6-6 to TRBJ2-5; TRBD2 might be the D (6 bases). Per germline, CDR1 MNHNY and CDR2 SVGAGI (reference sequence). Trimming left V 2 bases short and J 9 bases short, with 10 bases between. This CDR3 has 12 residues. The CDR3, as DNA: TGTGCCAGCAGTTACCGGGAGCTACCCCAGTACTTC. Protein sequence: CASSYRELPQYF.

In DNA form, the CDR3 reads TGTGCCAGCAGCTTAGACGGGCAGCCCCAGCATTTT. Amino acids: CASSLDGQPQHF. The chain recombines TRBV7-2 with TRBJ1-5; no reliable D call. The V end was cut by 1 base, the J end by 7 bases, with 5 bases between. CDR1 SGHTA and CDR2 FQGNSA come from the germline V gene. There are 12 residues in the CDR3.

The chain couples TRBV6-4 to TRBJ2-3; TRBD2 matches at 7 bases. Unmatched junction bases numbered 14, after V lost 8 bases and J lost 6 bases. This CDR3 region has 15 residues. The germline V gene encodes CDR1 MRHNA and CDR2 SNTAGT. CDR3 protein: CASRYGRACFDTQYF. The CDR3 region has the DNA TGTGCCAGCCGTTATGGGAGGGCTTGTTTTGATACGCAGTATTTT.

The rearrangement uses TRBV15 and TRBJ2-7, with 7 positions matching TRBD1. The CDR3 is 16 amino acids. J gave up 5 bases and V 0 bases, and 10 bases lay outside the gene matches. Germline CDR1 reads LNHNV; CDR2 reads YYDKDF (reference sequence). Here the CDR3 DNA reads TGTGCCACCAGCAGAGATCAGTCAGGGGGTGGCCACGAGCAGTACTTC. It translates to CATSRDQSGGGHEQYF.

The chain combines TRBV4-3 with TRBJ2-1; 7 bases agree with TRBD2. The CDR3 is made up of 18 amino acids. CDR1 is LGHNA and CDR2 is YSLEER in the germline V gene. V lost 2 bases and J lost 3; bases outside the gene matches: 13. The CDR3 reads CASSQNRAKRDHYNEQFF. CDR3 DNA: TGCGCCAGCAGCCAAAATCGGGCAAAGCGGGACCACTACAATGAGCAGTTCTTC.

This clone was counted once. The chain combines TRBV7-2 with TRBJ2-7; D is unresolved. The CDR3 spans 15 residues. The ends were cut back, 1 base at V and 2 bases at J, with 12 bases in the middle. Germline-derived CDR1 and CDR2 are SGHTA and FQGNSA. The CDR3 loop is CASSLVWAHTYEQYF. DNA of the CDR3: TGTGCCAGCAGCTTAGTGTGGGCGCATACCTACGAGCAGTACTTC.

V is TRBV6-5 and J is TRBJ2-2, with a weak D call TRBD2 (6 bases). The germline CDR1 and CDR2 sequences are MNHEY and SVGAGI. Trimming removed 6 bases from V and 5 bases from J, with 16 bases in between. The CDR3 consists of 15 residues. The CDR3 region is CASSRRGAGTGELFF. The CDR3 DNA follows: TGTGCCAGCAGCCGGAGGGGAGCAGGGACCGGGGAGCTGTTTTTT.